Described below is a single T cell receptor (beta chain) sequence and its context. TCRdb's table, derived via immunoSEQ multiplex PCR, lists solely in-frame clones and lacks some. This table holds some 93,000 clones, approximately 92% found once. Trimming stripped 3 bases from V and 0 bases from J, with 9 bases between. Germline V lookup: CDR1 SGHTA, CDR2 FQGTGA. CDR3 length: 15 residues. The data were taken from a study of T cell changes during pregnancy in multiple sclerosis. This TCR derives from a female donor with multiple sclerosis, enrolled in a pregnancy study. The source was peripheral blood, collected after pregnancy. The chain carries TRBV7-3 and TRBJ2-1, with D maybe TRBD2 (6 bases). CDR3 coding DNA: TGTGCCAGCAGCTTTCGAGCGGGCTCCTACAATGAGCAGTTCTTC. Encoded protein: CASSFRAGSYNEQFF.